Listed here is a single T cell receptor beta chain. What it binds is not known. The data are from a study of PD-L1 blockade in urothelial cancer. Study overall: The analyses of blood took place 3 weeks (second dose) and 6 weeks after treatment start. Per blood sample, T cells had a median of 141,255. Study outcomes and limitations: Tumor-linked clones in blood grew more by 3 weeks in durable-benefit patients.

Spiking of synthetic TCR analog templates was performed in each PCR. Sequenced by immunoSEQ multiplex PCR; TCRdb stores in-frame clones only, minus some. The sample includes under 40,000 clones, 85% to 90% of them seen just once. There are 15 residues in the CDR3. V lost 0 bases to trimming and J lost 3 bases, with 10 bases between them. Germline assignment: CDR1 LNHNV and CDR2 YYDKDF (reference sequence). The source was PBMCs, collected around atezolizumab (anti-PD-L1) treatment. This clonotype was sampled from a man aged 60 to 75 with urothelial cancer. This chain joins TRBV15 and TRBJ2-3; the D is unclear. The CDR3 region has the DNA TGTGCCACCAGCAGAGATGGTCGGTCGACAGATACGCAGTATTTT. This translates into CATSRDGRSTDTQYF.